This T cell receptor beta chain was captured by sequencing in a study of regulatory T cells in long-lasting Graves disease. Findings of the study overall: TRBV28, TRBJ1-2 and TRBJ2-5 were favored in persistent disease.

This clonotype was seen more than once but under ten times. Its antigen is unidentified. The time point was: newly diagnosed GD, antithyroid drugs for less than 3 months. Extracted RNA from PBMCs served as the source of the TCR library. From each patient, about 8.5 milliliters of peripheral blood was drawn and collected into an EDTA anticoagulant tube. This CDR3 is 15 amino acids long. The V and J ends lost 6 bases and 2 bases respectively, with 18 bases between them. The germline V gene has CDR1 DFQATT and CDR2 SNEGSKA (reference sequence). Library construction for TCR beta used iRepertoire HTBI primers and Arm-PCR of CDR3 regions. TCRdb reprocessed the multiplex PCR reads with MiXCR, giving one entry per CDR3 protein. The sample contains about 620,000 distinct CDR3 sequences, about 15% of which appear only once. This same sample was also part of a study on T cells in Graves' hyperthyroidism and ophthalmopathy. This second study notes: The study used the HTBI primer set for a first-round RT-PCR of the TCR CDR3.

The J gene is TRBJ2-3, the V gene TRBV20-1; D not resolved. The sequences come from peripheral blood mononuclear cells (PBMCs), collected at new diagnosis, from a patient treated with antithyroid drugs. This receptor was identified in a woman aged 30 to 39 with Graves disease. The CDR3 DNA reads as TGCAGTGCCCAGCTGGGCCTATCAATCACAGATACGCAGTATTTT. Translated: CSAQLGLSITDTQYF.